This T cell receptor beta chain was retrieved from a study of T cell responses to AZD1222 COVID-19 vaccine. Findings and limits, study-wide: An increase in Spike-specific TCR breadth and depth was observed after two AZD1222 doses. Donors in the cohort were predominantly white British and more often female, and clonal diversity was possibly underestimated. Without day 14 samples, only post-peak T cell repertoires were studied.

Turning to this clone: Its cognate antigen is unknown.

Measured with immunoSEQ multiplex PCR; TCRdb has only the in-frame clones, and not every one. Of around 270,000 clones listed, almost 95% are singletons. The CDR3 has 15 residues. Germline CDR1 is SNHLY and CDR2 is FYNNEI. V was clipped by 4 bases and J by 7 bases; unmatched bases: 4. This receptor was identified in an adult who received the AZD1222 COVID-19 vaccine. The sample consisted of peripheral blood, taken 28 days after the second AZD1222 dose. The J gene is TRBJ2-1, the V gene TRBV2; 13 nucleotides match TRBD2. The CDR3 is CASSVVLAGGNEQFF. CDR3 sequence (DNA): TGTGCCAGCAGTGTTGTACTAGCGGGGGGGAATGAGCAGTTCTTC.